This T cell receptor beta chain came from a study of blood T cell repertoires in COVID-19. Study-level background: Researchers got acute and convalescent COVID-19 samples from the United States, Italy and Spain. PBMCs, B-cell-depleted T cells, or T cells provided the cDNA or gDNA that made up the material.

Participants spanned ages about 18 to 100 years and resided in around 25 US areas. Donors in Cohort 3 counted as recovered after two negative PCRs, clearance, or symptom resolution. CDR1 and CDR2 (germline): SQVTM, ANQGSEA. V was shortened by 7 bases and J by 8 bases, with 26 bases between the two germline ends. The CDR3 extends over 15 amino acids. Profiled with immunoSEQ multiplex PCR; TCRdb holds only in-frame clones, not every one. The sample shows 200,000 to 300,000 clones, about nine tenths of them seen only once. V usage is TRBV29-1 and J usage is TRBJ1-2, with a possible D match to TRBD1 (6 bases). Sequencing was carried out using PBMCs or T cells enriched from blood (not recorded which). The receptor was derived from a man in his forties who had recovered from COVID-19. CDR3: CSAPSGRGEQGGYTF. Here the CDR3 DNA reads TGCAGCGCCCCGTCGGGCAGGGGCGAGCAGGGAGGCTACACCTTC.